This TCR beta chain was sequenced for a study of cytomegalovirus exposure and HLA in healthy donors (dated by TCRdb to 2016 to 2017). For the study in its entirety: In an earlier analysis of under 600 of the donors, less than 350 Gb of sequence data and roughly 100 million unique TCR beta sequences from roughly 190 million T cells were reported. All discovery cohort repertoires had been generated using a single sequencing platform. A later analysis re-analyzed previously published TCR beta repertoires from approximately 670 donors and added high-resolution HLA genotyping to study TCR occurrence patterns. An early release that covered around 590 HLA-typed donors contained around 300 gigabases of sequencing data and 75 million to 100 million unique TCR sequences. Rather than drawing on any new phenotypic data, the later analysis identified candidate immune exposures from TCR beta sequences and the way those sequences occurred across donors. Alongside the repertoire data, information on donor age, sex, ethnicity and CMV serostatus was compiled. A later genetic analysis took genome-wide SNP genotypes for 398 of the 666 donors and used that subset as a discovery cohort. Among about 390 genotyped donors of the cohort, an average of approximately 250,000 unique TCR beta nucleotide sequences were sequenced per donor, around 20% of them non-productive. The genetic ancestry cluster associated with self-reported Caucasian donors included around 76% of the approximately 430 genotyped donors. The study aimed to test whether cataloging public T cell receptors could reveal signatures of past pathogen exposure. The study combined high-throughput TCR immunosequencing, statistical association of individual TCRs with disease status, and machine learning to predict cytomegalovirus infection status. Both class I and class II loci were covered by HLA typing, at four-digit resolution. In addition to the first cohort of 650 to 800 subjects, a separate validation cohort of over 90 different subjects was used. In an earlier analysis of about 590 of the donors, high-throughput TCR beta sequencing was used to judge whether each TCR beta V gene segment behaved as functional or pseudogenic. The study used immunosequencing to profile the T cell repertoires of approximately 630 subjects and linked those repertoires to cytomegalovirus serostatus. Four to six DR-DQ haplotypes were handled as single units for association and clustering, since linkage in the cohort was strong. Typing coverage differed by locus: A, B, C, DRB1 and DQB1 were typed in roughly 620-640 donors, DQA1 in 500 to 550, DPA1 in around 610, and DPB1 in around 440.

Here V drops 5 bases and J drops 6 bases, and the junction holds 11 bases not matched to any gene. Counted from cysteine to phenylalanine, this CDR3 has 15 amino acids. Here the CDR3 DNA is all that survives: 45 bases in frame from base 1. The germline V gene supplies CDR1 MNHEY and CDR2 SVGAGI. In regard to this clone: Its antigen is unknown. Base qualities are not at hand, and no much larger clone is one base apart.

General findings and caveats noted by the study authors: For the cohort, immune exposure information was limited to CMV serostatus. A total of fewer than 200 TCR beta chains were listed by the study as associated with cytomegalovirus. This cohort had only TCR beta chains sequenced, and the lack of alpha or paired-chain data limited which features could be detected. A later analysis reported that several top co-occurrence clusters appeared linked to parvovirus B19, influenza, CMV and Epstein-Barr virus. Compared with the approximately 600-donor mean, donors in an Asian-associated ancestry cluster had fewer N-insertions in productive TCRs, according to a later genetic analysis. The sequencing pipeline was judged likely to have produced a cluster of highly shared sequence variants as a technical artifact. The classifier was reported to diagnose cytomegalovirus status with high specificity and sensitivity in both the original and validation cohorts. In a later analysis, TCR association rates were found to vary across HLA loci, with the most associated TCRs seen for DRB1 alleles and the fewest for HLA-C alleles. In an earlier analysis of fewer than 700 of the donors, most TCR beta V segments appeared in productive rearrangements about 87% or about 30% of the time, broadly matching IMGT annotations. A further reported finding was that TCR beta sequences accurately predicted the HLA-A and HLA-B alleles for most subjects in the first cohort. When HLA alleles, especially DR and DQ, strongly co-occurred, TCR associations were difficult to assign to individual alleles. In a later analysis, HLA-associated TCR beta chains showed more clonal expansion and lower generation probabilities than non-associated chains that were equally common. Linkage disequilibrium might explain the correlated functional status among segregating V segments, but an unknown experimental factor could not be ruled out. Roughly 17 rarely observed V segments, including chromosome 9 orphons, were excluded from the earlier analysis of just under 600 of the donors because counts were too low. It was suggested by the authors that the approach could potentially be generalized to other disease states and immunological phenotypes. Most TCR sequences were observed very rarely across donors, whereas some public TCRs were present in many individuals. Because some donors lacked HLA typing at each locus, the association tests relied only on the typed subset. Some IMGT-functional V segments, including TRBV6-2 and TRBV6-3, could not be distinguished by the 87-base-pair reads and were therefore excluded. A later analysis associated 17,000 or so TCR beta sequences with specific HLA alleles at a false discovery rate of 0.05. The presence/absence analyses assumed that sequencing depth was roughly uniform across donors, and that assumption may not be true. In a later analysis, most CMV-associated TCR beta chains were found to appear HLA-restricted, with HLA associations seemingly driven largely by CMV exposure. A few of the identified cytomegalovirus-associated TCR beta chains were confirmed in vitro to be specific for cytomegalovirus antigens. An association between a missense DCLRE1C variant and V-gene and J-gene trimming of TCR beta chains was found in a later genetic analysis and replicated in an independent cohort.

Library prep was done by the immunoSEQ multiplex PCR assay. A mixture of 60 forward primers for TCR Vbeta segments and 13 reverse primers for TCR Jbeta segments was used in the multiplex PCR. The CDR3 region of rearranged TCR beta genes was amplified from genomic DNA with a multiplex PCR assay. Amplified TCR beta libraries were sequenced as 87-base-pair reads on the Illumina HiSeq System. In the source study's methods: A later analysis tallied 80 million to 95 million unique TCR beta chains across the 666 repertoires, and about 10 million of those chains were shared by two or more donors. A nearest-neighbor algorithm error-corrected the raw reads and collapsed the reads into unique sequences, merging closely related sequences to remove PCR and sequencing errors. CDR3 sequences were aligned to IMGT reference sequences to assign V, D and J gene segments. For a sequence to be retained, a match of at least six nucleotides to both a V gene segment and a J gene segment was required. A rearrangement was called productive if the CDR3 had no stop codons and remained in frame with V and J, and every other rearrangement was called non-productive. Following IMGT convention, CDR3 was defined as the stretch from the second conserved V-encoded cysteine up to the conserved J-encoded phenylalanine. The earlier analysis of roughly 590 of the donors excluded any sequence lacking an unambiguous match to a single V gene segment. An earlier analysis of roughly 590 of the donors called V segments functional above 56.7% productive rearrangements and segregating when the between-donor standard deviation exceeded 5%. A statistical classification framework was developed to diagnose cytomegalovirus status using the catalog of TCR beta chain sequences. In a later analysis, TCR nucleotide sequences were compared against IMGT/GENE-DB human TR gene sequences so that V and J genes could be assigned. The TCRdist pipeline was used in a later analysis to assign CDR3 sequences and most-parsimonious VDJ recombination scenarios. A later analysis defined each TCR beta chain by its CDR3 amino acid sequence plus V-gene family, and excluded reads lacking a unique V-gene family. As a way to deal with suspected cross-contamination and a sequencing artifact, a later analysis dropped 450 to 600 nucleotide sequences that were highly shared and had low generation probability. A later analysis calculated a clonal expansion index for each public chain from normalized within-repertoire ranks of inferred template counts. In a later analysis, generation probabilities were computed with a VDJ recombination model fitted to out-of-frame rearrangements, and the resulting probabilities were checked against IGoR. Hypergeometric tests were used in a later analysis to score TCR-TCR, TCR-HLA and TCR-CMV co-occurrence, with a repertoire-size bias correction applied to the TCR pairs. In a later analysis, false discovery rates were estimated by permuting HLA or CMV assignments 20 times. In a later analysis, co-occurring TCRs were grouped using DBSCAN, and TCRdist sequence similarity was added for clustering within HLA-allele-positive subsets. For co-occurrence clustering, repertoires with fewer than 30,000 or more than 120,000 public chains were excluded, along with several repertoires with anomalous nucleotide sharing. TCRdb took this table from immuneACCESS and kept in-frame rearrangements with V and J called. Such tables lack part of the clones; where checked against another copy, unresolved V genes explain under half of the gap, and the rest is unexplained. The D gene and trimming were derived from the DNA, and the V and J assignments and clone size from that table. For this sample there are 150,000 to 200,000 clones; roughly 80% appear just once. Roughly 1.5% of the sample goes to the ten largest clones.

The cohort consisted of 666 healthy bone marrow donors. All cohort members were sampled while nominally healthy, although unrecorded immune exposures were likely present. The donor was CMV seronegative and was included in the group of approximately 350 seronegative cohort members. Every donor gave a peripheral blood sample, and the peripheral blood mononuclear cells from that sample were used for TCR beta sequencing. The Qiagen DNeasy Blood Extraction Kit was used to extract genomic DNA from the blood cell samples. The V and J genes are TRBV6-5 and TRBJ1-1; 8 nucleotides in the junction match TRBD1. The sequenced sample was PBMCs. This receptor was obtained from a woman in her forties or fifties in good health and CMV-seronegative. The DNA sequence is as follows: TGTGCCAGCAGTCCGATTCTAGGACAGGGCTCTGAAGCTTTCTTT. This translates into CASSPILGQGSEAFF.